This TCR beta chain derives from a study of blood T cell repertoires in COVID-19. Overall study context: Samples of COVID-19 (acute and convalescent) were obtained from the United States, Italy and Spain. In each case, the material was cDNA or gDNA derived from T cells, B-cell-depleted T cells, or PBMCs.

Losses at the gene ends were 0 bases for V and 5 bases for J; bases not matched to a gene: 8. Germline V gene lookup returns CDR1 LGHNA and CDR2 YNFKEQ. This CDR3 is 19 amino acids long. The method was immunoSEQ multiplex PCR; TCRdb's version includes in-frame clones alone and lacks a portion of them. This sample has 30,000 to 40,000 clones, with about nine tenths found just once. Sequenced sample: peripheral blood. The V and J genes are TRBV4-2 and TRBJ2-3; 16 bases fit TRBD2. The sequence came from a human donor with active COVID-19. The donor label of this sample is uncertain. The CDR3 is CASSQELGLAGGPVDTQYF. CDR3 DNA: TGTGCCAGCAGCCAAGAGCTGGGACTAGCGGGGGGGCCGGTAGATACGCAGTATTTT.